This section outlines one T cell receptor (beta chain) sequence together with its context. Its target is not known. V lost 3 bases and J lost 5, with 10 bases in between. The CDR3 has 13 residues. Germline lookup yields CDR1 LNHDA and CDR2 SQIVND (reference sequence). This sample was included in a study of T-cell memory formation after mild COVID-19. General study points: Clones that shrank (day 15 to 85) were balanced CD4/CD8, whereas later expanders leaned CD4+. Some responding clones appeared in pre-infection memory, suggesting cross-reactive memory joined. The SARS-CoV-2 specificity of second-wave clones reaching peak at day 37 remained unverified.

TCRalpha and TCRbeta libraries used 5'RACE with constant-segment primers and UMIs. MiXCR, run by TCRdb on the 5' RACE reads, gives a single entry per CDR3 protein. The table records 300,000 to 400,000 distinct CDR3 sequences, around an eighth of them present only once. The source material was PBMCs or a T cell subset sorted from them (not recorded which). The chain recombines TRBV19 with TRBJ2-5, with D uncertain. This receptor was obtained from a man between 18 and 29 years old who had mild COVID-19 (a few samples of this study predate the infection). Cell type and time point are not known. CDR3 nucleotides: TGTGCCAGTAGTATTAATCGTGGGGAGACCCAGTACTTC. Translated: CASSINRGETQYF.